Following are 10 T cell receptor beta chains from one sample sequenced in a study of T cells in Graves' hyperthyroidism and ophthalmopathy. The investigators amplified TCR beta CDR3 regions from RNA transcripts. The HTBI primer set served for first-round RT-PCR of the TCR CDR3. Via MiXCR, TCRdb re-called the multiplex PCR reads, giving one row per CDR3 protein. Here the sample spans roughly 380,000 distinct CDR3 sequences, 15% to 20% being singletons. Specimen: blood. The origin of the receptors is a woman between 40 and 50 years old with Graves' ophthalmopathy.

This clonotype was detected many times. The genes are TRBV27 and TRBJ2-7; perhaps TRBD2 as D (6 bases). Trimming cost V 4 bases and J 0 bases, with 10 bases left between them. The CDR3 has 14 amino acids. Germline V gives CDR1 MNHEY, CDR2 SMNVEV (reference sequence). CDR3 sequence: CASSSTTSSYEQYF. As DNA, the CDR3 is TGTGCCAGCAGTTCAACGACTAGCTCCTACGAGCAGTACTTC.

The table lists this clonotype with a few counts. At one of its ends the junction is not consistent with the germline gene, which may arise from a read error. This sequence joins TRBV6-1 and TRBJ1-5; TRBD1 is a possible D gene (5 bases). Germline lookup yields CDR1 MNHNS and CDR2 SASEGT. This CDR3 has 15 amino acids. CDR3 residues: CASREGVTDSQPQRF. CDR3 DNA sequence: TGTGCCAGCAGGGAAGGGGTCACCGATAGTCAGCCCCAGCGTTTT.

This clonotype has at least ten counts. The chain has TRBV15 and TRBJ2-7, with D possibly TRBD1 on 6 matching bases. Germline lookup yields CDR1 LNHNV and CDR2 YYDKDF (reference sequence). The V and J ends lost 5 bases and 2 bases respectively, with 13 bases between them. CDR3 length equals 14 residues. This CDR3 is CATSEQGPPYEQYF. The CDR3 region has the DNA TGTGCCACCAGCGAACAGGGCCCCCCCTACGAGCAGTACTTC.

The DNA of the CDR3 is TGCAGTGCTAGAGCCGCGACAGGGGGCTACGGCGAGCAGTACTTC. Translation: CSARAATGGYGEQYF. This chain links TRBV20-1 with TRBJ2-7, with 10 bases lining up with TRBD1. The CDR3 covers 15 residues. CDR1 and CDR2 (germline): DFQATT, SNEGSKA (reference sequence). V dropped 1 base and J dropped 6; count of bases not matched to a gene: 9.

This clonotype was counted many times. The chain uses TRBV18 and TRBJ1-5; 7 bases align to TRBD1. V trimming: 2 bases; J trimming: 3 bases; junction bases outside the gene matches: 4. The CDR3 contains 15 residues. In germline, CDR1 is KGHSH, CDR2 LQKENI. For the CDR3, the DNA is TGTGCCAGCTCACCATCGACAGGGTCCAATCAGCCCCAGCATTTT. Translating gives CASSPSTGSNQPQHF.

V gene TRBV24-1 combines with J gene TRBJ2-2; TRBD1 matches 12 bases. In germline, CDR1 is KGHDR, CDR2 SFDVKD. V trimming: 2 bases; J trimming: 11 bases; junction bases outside the gene matches: 5. The CDR3 loop spans 15 amino acids. DNA of the CDR3: TGTGCCACCAGTGATTCGGGACAGGGGGCCGATGAGCTGTTTTTT. Residues: CATSDSGQGADELFF.

This clonotype was observed many times. The chain combines TRBV20-1 with TRBJ2-4; 8 bases match TRBD2. The V gene end was trimmed by 2 bases and the J gene end by 0 bases; junction bases not matched to a gene: 9. This CDR3 is built from 17 residues. Per germline, CDR1 DFQATT and CDR2 SNEGSKA (reference sequence). CDR3 nucleotide sequence: TGCAGTGCTAGAACTAGCGGAGTGGGCCAAGCCAAAAACATTCAGTACTTC. Translated, it gives CSARTSGVGQAKNIQYF.

The chain has TRBV6-2 or TRBV6-3 and TRBJ2-5; 13 bases map to TRBD2. The CDR3 is 16 amino acids. Germline CDR1 is MNHEY and CDR2 is SVGEGT. The V and J ends lost 6 bases and 1 base, in that order; junction bases with no gene match: 5. CDR3 in DNA: TGTGCCAGCAGCCACGGACTAGCGGGGGTCCAAGAGACCCAGTACTTC. Amino acid sequence: CASSHGLAGVQETQYF.

This clonotype has at least ten counts. The V and J genes are TRBV27 and TRBJ1-1; tentatively, D is TRBD1 (5 bases). V was cut by 3 bases and J by 7 bases, with 21 bases left in between. Germline V CDR1 and CDR2: MNHEY, SMNVEV (reference sequence). CDR3 length: 16 residues. The CDR3 sequence: CASSFQGTDFGFEAFF. CDR3 DNA: TGTGCCAGCAGTTTTCAAGGGACGGACTTTGGCTTTGAAGCTTTCTTT.

This clonotype was counted many times. The chain carries TRBV20-1 and TRBJ2-4; D gene ambiguous. This CDR3 region has 12 residues. V lost 6 bases, J lost 3 bases, and 9 bases lay in between. Germline assignment: CDR1 DFQATT and CDR2 SNEGSKA (reference sequence). The CDR3 DNA reads TGCAGTGCGCCGATGGGCAAAAACATTCAGTACTTC. Its translation is CSAPMGKNIQYF.